The subject of this entry is one T cell receptor beta chain. These data originate in a study of blood T cell repertoires in COVID-19. In the study overall: From T cells, B-cell-depleted T cells, or PBMCs came the material, which was cDNA or gDNA.

The CDR3 is 14 residues long. The V end lost 5 bases, the J end lost 2 bases, and 10 bases lay between the germline ends. Per the germline V gene, CDR1 is MNHEY and CDR2 is SVGAGI. The protocol was immunoSEQ multiplex PCR, while the TCRdb copy is restricted to in-frame clones and leaves out a portion. Altogether about 140,000 clones are present, around four fifths being singletons, with the ten largest covering around 5.5%. Participant reports of clinical history set cohort assignment. Specimen: PBMCs or T cells enriched from blood (not recorded which). The origin of this receptor is a woman between 45 and 65 years old who had recovered from COVID-19. The V call is TRBV6-5, the J call TRBJ1-5, with a weak D call TRBD1 (5 bases). The DNA of the CDR3 is TGTGCCAGCAGTCCCAGGGATGGCAATCAGCCCCAGCATTTT. This translates into CASSPRDGNQPQHF.